This TCR beta chain was documented in a study of blood T cell repertoires in COVID-19. Study in general: T cells, B-cell-depleted T cells, or PBMCs provided the cDNA or gDNA that served as material.

Produced via immunoSEQ multiplex PCR; TCRdb's table is partial and in-frame only. Of approximately 97,000 clones in the sample, around 90% were seen once. On this clone: A far larger clone is just one base off, so this is likely a read error.

The V gene's germline CDR1 is SGHNT and CDR2 YYREEE (reference sequence). The CDR3 is made up of 13 amino acids. V dropped 4 bases and J dropped 4; count of bases not matched to a gene: 4. This clonotype was obtained from a man aged 45-65 years with COVID-19, enrolled during active disease. The chain employs TRBV5-4 and TRBJ1-2; 7 bases align to TRBD1. Input material: peripheral blood. The CDR3 DNA reads TGTGCCAGCAGCCCGGGACAGATCTATGGCTACACCTTC. This gives the protein CASSPGQIYGYTF.